This is a list of T cell receptor beta chains from one sample in a study of shared clonotypes between healthy human individuals. Clones were sequenced by immunoSEQ multiplex PCR, and TCRdb holds only the in-frame ones, with some missing. The sample lists more than 2,000,000 clones; about 92% were seen once. What was sequenced was naive CD4+ T cells from PBMCs. The receptors derive from a man younger than 35 in good health. Some clones in this sample may be carry-over from other donors' samples. The CDR3 runs from the conserved cysteine through the conserved F or W. Each record gives: J gene, V gene, D gene, clone size, CDR3 DNA, CDR3 protein. The D gene is left open where the match is weak. For some rows the clone size is stated as once, few or many, or as a class when expanded; others skip it.

j_gene: TRBJ1-4
v_gene: TRBV5-5
d_gene: NA
abundance: NA
CDR3nt: TGTGCCAGCAGCTTCAGACAGACCTCTAATGAAAAACTGTTTTTT
CDR3aa: CASSFRQTSNEKLFF

j_gene: TRBJ2-6
v_gene: TRBV10-3
d_gene: NA
abundance: NA
CDR3nt: TGTGCCATCACCGGAGGAGGTTCTGGGGCCAACGTCCTGACTTTC
CDR3aa: CAITGGGSGANVLTF

j_gene: TRBJ2-6
v_gene: TRBV5-4
d_gene: NA
abundance: NA
CDR3nt: TGTGCCAGCAGCTTGTCTGCGGCTGGGGCCAACGTCCTGACTTTC
CDR3aa: CASSLSAAGANVLTF

j_gene: TRBJ2-5
v_gene: TRBV7-9
d_gene: NA
abundance: NA
CDR3nt: TGTGCCAGCAGCTTAGGGTACAGCCAAGAGACCCAGTACTTC
CDR3aa: CASSLGYSQETQYF

j_gene: TRBJ2-1
v_gene: TRBV7-2
d_gene: NA
abundance: NA
CDR3nt: TGTGCCAGCAGCTTAAATAGACAGTGGGCGGGAAATGAGCAGTTCTTC
CDR3aa: CASSLNRQWAGNEQFF

j_gene: TRBJ1-3
v_gene: TRBV7-9
d_gene: NA
abundance: NA
CDR3nt: TGTGCCAGCAGCTTAGTCCGGGGGCTTGGAAACACCATATATTTT
CDR3aa: CASSLVRGLGNTIYF

j_gene: TRBJ2-5
v_gene: TRBV18
d_gene: NA
abundance: NA
CDR3nt: TGTGCCAGCTCACCGGTTCAAGGCGGGTTCGAGACCCAGTACTTC
CDR3aa: CASSPVQGGFETQYF

j_gene: TRBJ1-4
v_gene: TRBV6-5
d_gene: NA
abundance: NA
CDR3nt: TGTGCCAGCCGGGGAAGGGGTCCTGGTGAAAAACTGTTTTTT
CDR3aa: CASRGRGPGEKLFF

j_gene: TRBJ1-3
v_gene: TRBV6-5
d_gene: NA
abundance: NA
CDR3nt: TGTGCCAGCAGTTCAAACTGGGGGACCATATATTTT
CDR3aa: CASSSNWGTIYF

j_gene: TRBJ2-3
v_gene: TRBV13
d_gene: TRBD2
abundance: NA
CDR3nt: TGTGCCAGCAGCTTAGGGAGATGGGACGGGAGGGCCCTAACAGATACGCAGTATTTT
CDR3aa: CASSLGRWDGRALTDTQYF

j_gene: TRBJ2-1
v_gene: TRBV11-2
d_gene: NA
abundance: NA
CDR3nt: TGTGCCAGCAGCTTAGGCGCGAGCTCCTACAATGAGCAGTTCTTC
CDR3aa: CASSLGASSYNEQFF

j_gene: TRBJ1-4
v_gene: TRBV29-1
d_gene: NA
abundance: NA
CDR3nt: TGCAGCGTCGGGGGCCTAGGGGAAAAACTGTTTTTT
CDR3aa: CSVGGLGEKLFF

j_gene: TRBJ2-6
v_gene: TRBV2
d_gene: NA
abundance: NA
CDR3nt: TGTGCCAGCAGTGAAGCCCGTGGTGGGGCCAACGTCCTGACTTTC
CDR3aa: CASSEARGGANVLTF

j_gene: TRBJ2-3
v_gene: TRBV6-4
d_gene: NA
abundance: NA
CDR3nt: TGTGCCAGCAGTGACTCTTTCGAAACTGACAGATGCACAGATACGCAGTATTTT
CDR3aa: CASSDSFETDRCTDTQYF

j_gene: TRBJ2-7
v_gene: TRBV4-2
d_gene: NA
abundance: NA
CDR3nt: TGTGCCAGCAGCCAGGGGGTGGGGCGCGAGCAGTACTTC
CDR3aa: CASSQGVGREQYF

j_gene: TRBJ2-7
v_gene: TRBV7-8
d_gene: NA
abundance: NA
CDR3nt: TGTGCCAGCAGCTTAGGTCCCTCTGACGAGCAGTACTTC
CDR3aa: CASSLGPSDEQYF

j_gene: TRBJ1-3
v_gene: TRBV18
d_gene: TRBD1
abundance: NA
CDR3nt: TGTGCCAGCTCACTACAACAACAGGGGTTCGAAGGAAACACCATATATTTT
CDR3aa: CASSLQQQGFEGNTIYF

j_gene: TRBJ2-7
v_gene: TRBV5-1
d_gene: NA
abundance: NA
CDR3nt: TGCGCCAGCAGCCCGCGGGAAACAGGGAAATCGCCCTACGAGCAGTACTTC
CDR3aa: CASSPRETGKSPYEQYF

j_gene: TRBJ2-3
v_gene: TRBV7-3
d_gene: NA
abundance: NA
CDR3nt: TGTGCCAGCAGCCAAAAAGGTGGGACGGGCACAGATACGCAGTATTTT
CDR3aa: CASSQKGGTGTDTQYF

j_gene: TRBJ2-1
v_gene: TRBV19
d_gene: TRBD2
abundance: NA
CDR3nt: TGTGCCAGTAGTAAGAGGTCAAGCGGGAGTTACAATGAGCAGTTCTTC
CDR3aa: CASSKRSSGSYNEQFF

j_gene: TRBJ2-7
v_gene: TRBV4-1
d_gene: NA
abundance: NA
CDR3nt: TGCGCCAGCAGCCAAGGAAGCGGACTTTCCTACGAGCAGTACTTC
CDR3aa: CASSQGSGLSYEQYF

j_gene: TRBJ2-4
v_gene: TRBV7-9
d_gene: TRBD2
abundance: once
CDR3nt: TGTGCCAGCAGCTCGTGGACTAGCGGGAGGGATGGCATTCAGTACTTC
CDR3aa: CASSSWTSGRDGIQYF

j_gene: TRBJ2-7
v_gene: TRBV7-8
d_gene: TRBD2
abundance: once
CDR3nt: TGTGCCAGCAGCGTATCCGGACTAGCGGGAGTACGATACGAGCAGTACTTC
CDR3aa: CASSVSGLAGVRYEQYF

j_gene: TRBJ2-3
v_gene: TRBV7-2
d_gene: NA
abundance: once
CDR3nt: TGTGCCAGCAGCTTAGACCGGGAGAACACAGATACGCAGTATTTT
CDR3aa: CASSLDRENTDTQYF

j_gene: TRBJ1-1
v_gene: TRBV7-9
d_gene: NA
abundance: few
CDR3nt: TGTGCCAGCAGCGCGGGACACGGGGGCTTCTTT
CDR3aa: CASSAGHGGFF

j_gene: TRBJ1-1
v_gene: TRBV6-5
d_gene: NA
abundance: NA
CDR3nt: TGTGCCAGCAGTTACTCTCCAGGGCAGGCTTTCTTT
CDR3aa: CASSYSPGQAFF

j_gene: TRBJ2-2
v_gene: TRBV5-1
d_gene: NA
abundance: once
CDR3nt: TGCGCCAGCAGTTTCAGGGGAAGCACCGGGGAGCTGTTTTTT
CDR3aa: CASSFRGSTGELFF

j_gene: TRBJ2-5
v_gene: TRBV5-1
d_gene: TRBD2
abundance: NA
CDR3nt: TGCGCCAGCAGCGCGGGAGGGGTGGCCGAGACCCAGTACTTC
CDR3aa: CASSAGGVAETQYF

j_gene: TRBJ2-7
v_gene: TRBV7-9
d_gene: NA
abundance: NA
CDR3nt: TGTGCCAGCAGCTTCGACAGAGACTCCTACGAGCAGTACTTC
CDR3aa: CASSFDRDSYEQYF

j_gene: TRBJ1-2
v_gene: TRBV5-4
d_gene: NA
abundance: NA
CDR3nt: TGTGCCAGCACCCCTACAAGTTTCGGATATGGCTACACCTTC
CDR3aa: CASTPTSFGYGYTF

j_gene: TRBJ2-7
v_gene: TRBV7-2
d_gene: NA
abundance: NA
CDR3nt: TGTGCCAGCAGCTTACAAGGTTACGAGCAGTACTTC
CDR3aa: CASSLQGYEQYF

j_gene: TRBJ2-7
v_gene: TRBV15
d_gene: TRBD1
abundance: NA
CDR3nt: TGTGCCACCAGCAGAGGGTTTGACAGGGGTGTCTACGAGCAGTACTTC
CDR3aa: CATSRGFDRGVYEQYF

j_gene: TRBJ1-1
v_gene: TRBV15
d_gene: TRBD1
abundance: NA
CDR3nt: TGTGCCACCAGCAGAGGACAGGGCAGCACTGAAGCTTTCTTT
CDR3aa: CATSRGQGSTEAFF

j_gene: TRBJ1-5
v_gene: TRBV28
d_gene: NA
abundance: few
CDR3nt: TGTGCCACCTGGGGACGGGAAAATCAGCCCCAGCATTTT
CDR3aa: CATWGRENQPQHF

j_gene: TRBJ2-4
v_gene: TRBV6-6
d_gene: NA
abundance: NA
CDR3nt: TGTGCCAGCAGTCCCGCTGGGCAGATAAACATTCAGTACTTC
CDR3aa: CASSPAGQINIQYF

j_gene: TRBJ1-1
v_gene: TRBV6-1
d_gene: NA
abundance: NA
CDR3nt: TGTGCCAGCAGTGAAGCGGGACAATTTGAAGCTTTCTTT
CDR3aa: CASSEAGQFEAFF

j_gene: TRBJ1-5
v_gene: TRBV7-2
d_gene: NA
abundance: NA
CDR3nt: TGTGCCAGCAGCTTAGGGACACCAAATCAGCCCCAGCATTTT
CDR3aa: CASSLGTPNQPQHF

j_gene: TRBJ2-1
v_gene: TRBV9
d_gene: NA
abundance: NA
CDR3nt: TGTGCCAGCAGCGTCCAGATGAGGGGCGGGGAGCAGTTCTTC
CDR3aa: CASSVQMRGGEQFF

j_gene: TRBJ2-7
v_gene: TRBV7-6
d_gene: TRBD1
abundance: NA
CDR3nt: TGTGCCAGCAGCTTCATCCGGGACAGGGTCTACGAGCAGTACTTC
CDR3aa: CASSFIRDRVYEQYF

j_gene: TRBJ2-5
v_gene: TRBV7-2
d_gene: TRBD2
abundance: NA
CDR3nt: TGTGCCAGCAGCTTAACTTCTCTAGCGGGCCAAGAGACCCAGTACTTC
CDR3aa: CASSLTSLAGQETQYF

j_gene: TRBJ1-2
v_gene: TRBV6-5
d_gene: NA
abundance: NA
CDR3nt: TGTGCCAGCAGTTTGAAAGCCGGGACAAGTAACTATGGCTACACCTTC
CDR3aa: CASSLKAGTSNYGYTF